The sequence of this T cell receptor beta chain was determined in a study of technical replicates of blood from a handful of donors. TCRdb's copy holds only in-frame clones and misses some; the assay was immunoSEQ multiplex PCR. The sample includes roughly 52,000 clones, 90% to 95% of them seen just once. The CDR3 runs to 11 residues. V lost 2 bases and J 8 bases, leaving 10 bases between the germline ends. Germline assignment: CDR1 SQVTM and CDR2 ANQGSEA. This receptor was obtained from a human donor in good health. Some clones in this sample may be carry-over from other donors' samples. The material sequenced was PBMCs. The chain uses TRBV29-1 and TRBJ2-7; D ambiguous. The CDR3 loop reads CSVEWQVKQYF. The CDR3 DNA follows: TGCAGCGTTGAATGGCAGGTGAAGCAGTACTTC.